This entry is about one T cell receptor (beta chain). No antigen is known for it. Base qualities are not recorded, but no much larger clone differs from it by a single base. Library construction relied on the immunoSEQ multiplex PCR assay. TCRdb obtained this table from immuneACCESS and retained in-frame rearrangements with V and J assigned. These tables miss some clones; where compared with another copy, unresolved V genes account for less than half of the shortfall, and the remainder is unexplained. This sample is represented by about 75,000 clones; 94% of them were singletons. The top ten clonotypes cover roughly 6.1% of the sample. The data are from a study of control samples from healthy donors and cancer patients (dated by TCRdb to between 2020 and 2021). Trimming takes 0 bases from V and 2 bases from J, and the germline ends sit 8 bases apart. The cysteine opens and the phenylalanine closes a CDR3 of 15 amino acids. The retained sequence is limited to the CDR3, 45 bases, with the frame set at the first base. The CDR1 and CDR2 encoded by the germline V gene are ENHRY and SYGVKD.

This TCR was sampled from a middle-aged woman in good health. Sequencing input: blood. The V and J segments used are TRBV10-3 and TRBJ1-5; the D gene is possibly TRBD1, with 5 bases matching. The CDR3 protein is CAISESEGGNQPQHF. The DNA is as follows: TGTGCCATCAGTGAGTCTGAAGGGGGCAATCAGCCCCAGCATTTT.